This T cell receptor (beta chain) was documented in a study of blood T cell repertoires in COVID-19 (dated by TCRdb to 2020 to 2021). Some background on the complete study: Samples from collaborators originated in the United States, Italy and Spain and spanned both the acute and convalescent phases of COVID-19. The prospective study material was composed of cDNA or gDNA derived from T cells, B-cell-depleted T cells, or PBMCs. The dataset comprised deeply sampled blood TCRbeta repertoires from subjects exposed to, actively infected with, or recovered from COVID-19. The repertoires were made available in a free public database intended to serve as a resource for research on the immune response to SARS-CoV-2. Samples came from the ongoing ImmuneRACE study (first 160 participants) plus 1,254 subjects from 6 global collaborators. Sample metadata almost always included a de-identified subject ID, COVID-19 status, age in years and sex. Where available, HLA class I and class II types were taken from metadata supplied by the sample provider and were not determined by assay-based typing.

In regard to this clone: The target of this receptor is not known. The sample holds no much larger clone one base away, and base qualities are not on file.

Broad study findings and their caveats: The amount of clinical and demographic metadata varied by source and participant and was provided uncurated.

The immunoSEQ Assay, a bias-controlled multiplex PCR, was used to amplify TCRbeta CDR3 regions from genomic DNA. Per the original workflow: The number of nucleated cells in each sample was estimated by amplification of reference gene primers within the assay. Sequence reads were collapsed and filtered to measure the absolute abundance of every unique TCRbeta CDR3 rearrangement. For each sample, productive Simpson clonality was calculated by taking the square root of Simpson's diversity index across productive rearrangements. As stored in TCRdb, this immuneACCESS dataset retains in-frame rearrangements with V and J assigned. A fraction of the clones does not appear; measured against another copy, unresolved V genes explain less than half of the discrepancy, and the remainder lacks a known reason. That table supplies the V and J calls and clone size; D and trimming were determined from the DNA. Counted in this sample were fewer than 200,000 clones; about 93% of them appeared once. The ten largest clonotypes hold about 4.5% of the sample.

The collaborating institutions used their own protocols to collect whole blood in K2EDTA tubes. For TCRbeta analysis, collaborators shipped samples in one of three forms: frozen whole blood, isolated PBMCs, or DNA extracted from either of those sample types. The CDR3 numbers 13 residues from cysteine through phenylalanine. Of all the DNA, just the CDR3 is kept, 39 bases in frame from base 1. In the germline V gene, CDR1 corresponds to SGHTA and CDR2 to FQGNSA. Relative to germline, V is 7 bases shorter and J is 7 bases shorter, with 11 bases between their ends. The chain links TRBV7-2 with TRBJ1-6; the D gene identity is not certain. The specimen sequenced was peripheral blood. The receptor comes from a woman in her 50s with acute or convalescent COVID-19. The CDR3 region reads CASTSTVNSPLHF. The DNA sequence is as follows: TGTGCCAGCACCTCGACTGTCAATTCACCCCTCCACTTT.